The T cell receptor (beta chain) under discussion was sequenced for a study of cytomegalovirus exposure and HLA in healthy donors. The study, taken as a whole, reports: The productive fraction for most TCR beta V segments was about 87% or about 30% in an earlier analysis. Clonal expansion, a later analysis showed, was greater in HLA-associated TCR beta chains than in equally common others. Most CMV-associated TCR beta chains appeared HLA-restricted in a later analysis.

Note on this clone: Its antigen is unknown.

CDR1 is MNHNS, CDR2 SASEGT, per germline. Trimming removed 6 bases at V and 0 bases at J, with 12 bases between. The CDR3 covers 15 residues. This PCR relied on a set of 60 Vbeta primers and 13 Jbeta primers. The data were produced by immunoSEQ multiplex PCR, yet TCRdb's version contains in-frame clones alone and is incomplete. The sample includes about 120,000 clones, over 60% of them seen just once. The gene calls are TRBV6-1 and TRBJ1-5, with D uncertain. The sequence derives from a man aged 40-50 years in good health and CMV-seropositive. Sequencing was performed on PBMCs. Written as DNA, the CDR3 is TGTGCCAGCAGCACACAGCCTGATAGCAATCAGCCCCAGCATTTT. It is translated as CASSTQPDSNQPQHF.